Each of the 9 T cell receptor beta chains below was sequenced from the same sample in a study of blood T cell repertoires in COVID-19. Assay: immunoSEQ multiplex PCR; the TCRdb copy retains only in-frame clones and omits some. The sample yields fewer than 250,000 clones, over 70% seen once. Sequenced sample: peripheral blood. The receptors come from a man in his fifties or sixties with active or convalescent COVID-19.

The V and J genes are TRBV12-3 or TRBV12-4 and TRBJ1-5, with D uncertain. There are 12 residues in the CDR3. V was clipped by 8 bases and J by 6 bases, with 11 bases between them. This CDR3 reads CASSSGLQPQHF. CDR3 DNA: TGTGCCAGCTCGAGCGGGCTTCAGCCCCAGCATTTT.

The V call is TRBV5-4, the J call TRBJ2-7; 9 bases are shared with TRBD1. The V segment lost 2 bases and the J segment 4 bases; nucleotides outside the gene matches: 10. Per germline, CDR1 SGHNT and CDR2 YYREEE (reference sequence). CDR3 length: 16 amino acids. The CDR3 DNA is TGTGCCAGCAGCTTAAGGCCCGGACAGGGGAAATACGAGCAGTACTTC. It translates to CASSLRPGQGKYEQYF.

V and J are TRBV7-9 and TRBJ2-3; D possibly corresponds to TRBD1 (5 bases). V lost 5 bases, J lost 1 base, and 13 bases lay in between. CDR3 length equals 15 residues. Germline assignment: CDR1 SEHNR and CDR2 FQNEAQ (reference sequence). The CDR3 region has the DNA TGTGCCAGCAGCCTAGTTAGGGGCCGCACAGATACGCAGTATTTT. This sequence encodes CASSLVRGRTDTQYF.

V is TRBV5-1 and J is TRBJ2-3; D is ambiguous. Germline loops: CDR1 SGHRS, CDR2 YFSETQ. CDR3 size: 14 residues. Trimming cost V 2 bases and J 8 bases, with 15 bases left between them. Written as DNA, the CDR3 is TGCGCCAGCAGCTTAGAGACGTCGGGTGCTACGCAGTATTTT. Translated, it gives CASSLETSGATQYF.

The V gene is TRBV6-5, the J gene TRBJ2-7, with a possible D match to TRBD1 (5 bases). CDR1 MNHEY and CDR2 SVGAGI come from the germline V gene. Trimming took off 2 bases at V and 7 bases at J, with 21 bases between the two ends. The CDR3 has 16 residues. Written as DNA, the CDR3 is TGTGCCAGCAGTTACGGCTATACAGGACGCCTAAGGGAGCAGTACTTC. It yields the protein CASSYGYTGRLREQYF.

The CDR3 DNA sequence: TGTGCCAGCAGCCAAGATTGGCGGACCTTCGGGGACGAGCAGTACTTC. Translation gives CASSQDWRTFGDEQYF. V usage is TRBV3-1 (or the pseudogene TRBV3-2) and J usage is TRBJ2-7; possibly TRBD2 for D (5 bases). The V gene's germline CDR1 is LGHDT and CDR2 YNNKEL (reference sequence). Trimming took off 0 bases at V and 5 bases at J, with 17 bases between the two ends. The CDR3 is made up of 16 amino acids.

The table lists this clone with a few counts. This chain joins TRBV7-9 and TRBJ2-7; possibly TRBD1 for D (6 bases). The CDR3 loop spans 14 amino acids. Germline V gene lookup returns CDR1 SEHNR and CDR2 FQNEAQ (reference sequence). Trimming pared 5 bases from V and 2 bases from J, leaving 13 bases between. The CDR3 protein is CASSAPDRPYEQYF. Here the CDR3 DNA reads TGTGCCAGCAGCGCGCCAGACAGGCCCTACGAGCAGTACTTC.

The V call is TRBV6-6, the J call TRBJ2-3, with 10 bases that match TRBD2. V shed 4 bases, J shed 5 bases, and the junction held 6 bases outside the gene matches. In germline, CDR1 is MNHNY, CDR2 SVGAGI (reference sequence). CDR3 size: 15 residues. The CDR3 DNA sequence: TGTGCCAGCAGTTCGGCTAGCGGGGGCCTAGATACGCAGTATTTT. Translating it yields CASSSASGGLDTQYF.

The chain joins TRBV2 to TRBJ2-5, with 7 positions matching TRBD2. The germline gives CDR1 SNHLY, CDR2 FYNNEI. V shed 7 bases and J 5 bases; nucleotides not matched to a gene: 7. The CDR3 extends over 13 amino acids. CDR3 DNA: TGTGCCAGCAATAGTCCCGGGAGGGAGACCCAGTACTTC. Its protein is CASNSPGRETQYF. Combining the CDR3 with reference TRBV2 and TRBJ2-5 gives the whole variable domain EPEVTQTPSHQVTQMGQEVILRCVPISNHLYFYWYRQILGQKVEFLVSFYNNEISEKSEIFDDQFSVERPDGSNFTLKIRSTKLEDSAMYFCASNSPGRETQYFGPGTRLLVL.